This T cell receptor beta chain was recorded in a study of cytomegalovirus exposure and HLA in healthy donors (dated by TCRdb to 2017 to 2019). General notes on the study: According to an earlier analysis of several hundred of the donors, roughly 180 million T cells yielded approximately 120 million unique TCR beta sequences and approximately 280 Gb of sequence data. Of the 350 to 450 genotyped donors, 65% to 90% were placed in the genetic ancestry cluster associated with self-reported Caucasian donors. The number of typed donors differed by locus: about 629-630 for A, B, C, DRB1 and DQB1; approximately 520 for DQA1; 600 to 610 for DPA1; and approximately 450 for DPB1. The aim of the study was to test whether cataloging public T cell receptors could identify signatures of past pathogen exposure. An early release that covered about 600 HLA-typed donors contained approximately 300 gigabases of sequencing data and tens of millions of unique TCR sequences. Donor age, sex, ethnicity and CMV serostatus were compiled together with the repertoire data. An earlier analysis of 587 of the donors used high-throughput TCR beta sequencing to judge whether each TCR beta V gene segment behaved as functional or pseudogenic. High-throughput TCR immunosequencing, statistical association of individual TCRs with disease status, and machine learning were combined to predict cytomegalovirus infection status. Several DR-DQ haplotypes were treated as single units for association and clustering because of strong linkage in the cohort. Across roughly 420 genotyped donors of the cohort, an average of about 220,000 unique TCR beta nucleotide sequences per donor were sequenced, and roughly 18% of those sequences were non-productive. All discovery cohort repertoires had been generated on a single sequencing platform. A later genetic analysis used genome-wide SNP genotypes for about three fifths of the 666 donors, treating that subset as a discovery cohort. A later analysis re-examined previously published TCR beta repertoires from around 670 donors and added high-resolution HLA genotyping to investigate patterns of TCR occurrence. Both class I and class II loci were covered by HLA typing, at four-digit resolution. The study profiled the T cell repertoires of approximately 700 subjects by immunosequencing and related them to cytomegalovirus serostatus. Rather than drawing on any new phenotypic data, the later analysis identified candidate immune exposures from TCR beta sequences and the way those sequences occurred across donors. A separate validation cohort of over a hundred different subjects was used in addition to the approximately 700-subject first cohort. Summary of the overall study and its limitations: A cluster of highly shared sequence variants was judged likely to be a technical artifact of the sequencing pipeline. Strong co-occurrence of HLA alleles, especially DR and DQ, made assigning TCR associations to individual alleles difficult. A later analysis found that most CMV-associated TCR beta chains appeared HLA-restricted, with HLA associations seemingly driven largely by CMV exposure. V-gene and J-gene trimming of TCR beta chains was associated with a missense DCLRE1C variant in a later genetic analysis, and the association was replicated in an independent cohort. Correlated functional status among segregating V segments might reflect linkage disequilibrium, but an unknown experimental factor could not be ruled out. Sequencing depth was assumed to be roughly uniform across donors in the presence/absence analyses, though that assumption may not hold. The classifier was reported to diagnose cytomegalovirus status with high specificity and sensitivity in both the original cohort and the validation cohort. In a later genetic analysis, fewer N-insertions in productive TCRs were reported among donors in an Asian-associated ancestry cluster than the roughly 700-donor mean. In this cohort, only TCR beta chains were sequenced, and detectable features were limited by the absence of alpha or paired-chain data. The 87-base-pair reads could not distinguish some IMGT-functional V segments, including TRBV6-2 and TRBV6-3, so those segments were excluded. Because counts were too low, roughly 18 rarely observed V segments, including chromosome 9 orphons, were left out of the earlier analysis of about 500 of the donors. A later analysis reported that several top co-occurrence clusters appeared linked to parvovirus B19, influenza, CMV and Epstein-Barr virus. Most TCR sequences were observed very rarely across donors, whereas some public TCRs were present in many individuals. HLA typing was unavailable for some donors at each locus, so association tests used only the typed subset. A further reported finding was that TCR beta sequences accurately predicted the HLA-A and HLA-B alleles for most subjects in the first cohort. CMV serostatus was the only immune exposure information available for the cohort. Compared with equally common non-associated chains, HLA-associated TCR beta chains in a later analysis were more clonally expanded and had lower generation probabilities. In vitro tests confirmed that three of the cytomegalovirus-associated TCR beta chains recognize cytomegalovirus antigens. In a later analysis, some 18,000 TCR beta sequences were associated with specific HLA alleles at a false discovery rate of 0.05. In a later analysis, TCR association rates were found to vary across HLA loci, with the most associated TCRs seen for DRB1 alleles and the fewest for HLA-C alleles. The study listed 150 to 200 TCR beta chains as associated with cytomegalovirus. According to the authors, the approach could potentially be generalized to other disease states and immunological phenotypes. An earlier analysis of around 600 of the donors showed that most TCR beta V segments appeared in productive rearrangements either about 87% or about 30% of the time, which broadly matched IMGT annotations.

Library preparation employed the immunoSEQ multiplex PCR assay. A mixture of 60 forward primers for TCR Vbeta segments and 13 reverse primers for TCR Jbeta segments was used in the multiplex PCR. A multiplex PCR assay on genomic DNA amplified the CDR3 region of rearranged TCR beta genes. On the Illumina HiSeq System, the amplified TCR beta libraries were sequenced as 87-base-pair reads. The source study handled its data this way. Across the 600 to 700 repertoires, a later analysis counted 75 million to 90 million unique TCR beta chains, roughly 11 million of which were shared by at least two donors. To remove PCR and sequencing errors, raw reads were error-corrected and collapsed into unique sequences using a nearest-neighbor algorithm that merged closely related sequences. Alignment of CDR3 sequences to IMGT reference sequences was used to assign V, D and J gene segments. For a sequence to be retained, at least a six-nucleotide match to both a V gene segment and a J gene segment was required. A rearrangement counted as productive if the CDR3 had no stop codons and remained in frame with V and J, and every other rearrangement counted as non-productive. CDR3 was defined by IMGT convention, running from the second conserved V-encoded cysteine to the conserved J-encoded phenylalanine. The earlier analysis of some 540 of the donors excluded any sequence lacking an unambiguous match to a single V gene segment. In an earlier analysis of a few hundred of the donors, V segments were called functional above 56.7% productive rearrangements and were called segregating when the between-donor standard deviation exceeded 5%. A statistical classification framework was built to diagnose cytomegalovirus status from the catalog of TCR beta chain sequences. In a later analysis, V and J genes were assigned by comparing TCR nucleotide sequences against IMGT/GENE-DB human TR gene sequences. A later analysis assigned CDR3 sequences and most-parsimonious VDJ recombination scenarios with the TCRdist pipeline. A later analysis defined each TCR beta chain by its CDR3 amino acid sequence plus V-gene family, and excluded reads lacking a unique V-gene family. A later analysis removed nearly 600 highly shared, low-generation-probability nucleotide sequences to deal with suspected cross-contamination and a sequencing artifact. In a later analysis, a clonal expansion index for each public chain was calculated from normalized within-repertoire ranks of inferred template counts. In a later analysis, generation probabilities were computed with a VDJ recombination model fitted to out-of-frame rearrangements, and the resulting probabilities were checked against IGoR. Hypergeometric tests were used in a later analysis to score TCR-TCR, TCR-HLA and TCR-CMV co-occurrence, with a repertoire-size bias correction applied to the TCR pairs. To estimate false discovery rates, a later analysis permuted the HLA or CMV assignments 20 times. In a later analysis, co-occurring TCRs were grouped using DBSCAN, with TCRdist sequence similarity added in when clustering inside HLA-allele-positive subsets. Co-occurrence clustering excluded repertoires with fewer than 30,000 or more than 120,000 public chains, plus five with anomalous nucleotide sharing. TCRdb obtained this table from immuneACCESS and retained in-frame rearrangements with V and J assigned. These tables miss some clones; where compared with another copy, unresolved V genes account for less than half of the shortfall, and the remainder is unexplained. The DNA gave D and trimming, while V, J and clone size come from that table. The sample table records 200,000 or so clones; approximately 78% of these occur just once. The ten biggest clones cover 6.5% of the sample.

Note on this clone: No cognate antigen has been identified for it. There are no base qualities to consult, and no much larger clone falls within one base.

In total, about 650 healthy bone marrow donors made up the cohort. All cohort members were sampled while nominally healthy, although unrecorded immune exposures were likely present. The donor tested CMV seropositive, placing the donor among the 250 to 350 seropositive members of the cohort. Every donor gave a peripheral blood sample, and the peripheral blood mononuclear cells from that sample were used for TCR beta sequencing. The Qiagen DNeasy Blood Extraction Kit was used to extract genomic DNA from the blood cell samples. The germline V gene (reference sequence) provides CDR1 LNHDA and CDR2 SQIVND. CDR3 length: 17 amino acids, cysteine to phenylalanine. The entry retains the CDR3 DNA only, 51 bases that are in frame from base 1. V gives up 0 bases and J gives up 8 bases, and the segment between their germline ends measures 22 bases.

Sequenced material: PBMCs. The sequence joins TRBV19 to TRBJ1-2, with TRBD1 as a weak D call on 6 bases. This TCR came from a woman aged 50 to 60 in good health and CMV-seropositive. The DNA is TGTGCCAGTAGTATAGAGAGCTTTGGGGGCCCCGCGTCGGGCTACACCTTC. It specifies CASSIESFGGPASGYTF.